This T cell receptor beta chain was captured in a study of T cells in Graves' hyperthyroidism and ophthalmopathy (dated by TCRdb to between 2018 and 2021). For the wider study: Peripheral blood was sampled at the time of initial diagnosis, prior to any treatment. To identify distinguishing TCR V-J signatures, a discovery cohort of 100 or so patients was used, comprising 43 with Graves' ophthalmopathy and 57 with stable Graves' hyperthyroidism. Prospective prediction of ophthalmopathy was tested in an independent validation cohort consisting of about 19 hyperthyroidism patients and 15 or so patients who later progressed to ophthalmopathy. The 75 to 100 discovery patients were divided at random into training and test sets in a 7:3 ratio. The study also compared thyroid tissue and blood T-cell repertoires from roughly six Graves' hyperthyroidism patients. Following sampling, methimazole starting at 30 mg daily was given to hyperthyroidism patients, and high-dose intravenous methylprednisolone was given to ophthalmopathy patients. TCR Vbeta CDR3 sequencing of 140 or so peripheral blood samples (43 ophthalmopathy, about 80 hyperthyroidism and approximately 17 progressor patients) is reported in the paper. Study-wide conclusions, independent of this receptor: Sample size was not statistically predetermined, and blinding of investigators to group allocation was not performed. During validation, the model predicted progression to ophthalmopathy a median of around 7 months ahead of onset, with 70.59% sensitivity and about 75% specificity. A model built on a 13 V-J signature distinguished ophthalmopathy from stable hyperthyroidism, reaching roughly 88% sensitivity and about 81% specificity in cross-validation and 80%/75% in testing. Most expanded thyroid clonotypes (frequency above 0.001) were also detected in blood, a finding suggesting that blood repertoires may reflect thyroid immune responses.

Graves' hyperthyroidism was defined as stable when no progression to ophthalmopathy occurred over 18 months of follow-up. Hyperthyroidism patients were newly diagnosed, with disease duration under 2 months, and aged 18 to 65 years. Exclusion was applied to patients with uncontrolled infections, other autoimmune diseases, pregnancy or lactation. Diagnoses relied on clinical symptoms, serum thyroxine and TRAb, thyroid ultrasound and orbital computed tomography. PBMCs were isolated from about 10 ml of fresh peripheral blood by Ficoll-Paque density gradient centrifugation. Total RNA was extracted with Trizol reagent, and quality was checked on an Agilent 2100 Bioanalyzer. This clonotype has more than one count but fewer than ten. The clone's antigen remains unknown. Since the CDR3 does not end with the conserved phenylalanine or tryptophan, this likely comes from a read error. TCR beta CDR3 regions were amplified from RNA transcripts. A first-round RT-PCR of the TCR CDR3 used the HTBI primer set with the Qiagen OneStep RT-PCR kit. A second multiplex PCR round built the libraries, followed by size selection and purification. Sequencing of the libraries was done on an Illumina HiSeq2000 using paired-end 100 bp reads. Per the original workflow: Raw data were processed with SOAPnuke, discarding reads with adapters, uncalled bases, mean Phred below 15, or no exact constant-primer or identifier match. High-quality paired reads were merged with COPE v1.2.5, and unique nucleotide sequences were defined as clonotypes. MiTCR v1.1 was used to align the clonotypes against IMGT TRBV, TRBD and TRBJ reference segments. The analysis was restricted to V-J combinations with a frequency above 0.0001, which together covered just over 98% of the repertoires. A TCS score was defined as the ratio between F50 (clonal expansion) and ExV (chaos), using BLOSUM62-based TCRdist between CDR3 peptides within each V-J. Welch's t-statistics and random forest reduced roughly 540 V-J features to about 13, which were used in a naive Bayes classifier (R e1071). Through fastp at Q25 and MiXCR, TCRdb rebuilt clones from the public reads, retaining in-frame beta chains. Records with the same CDR3 protein are collapsed into one entry carrying the most frequent genes and DNA. TCRdb's processing, not the authors' own work, is the source of the V and J calls. Recorded for this sample are 400,000 to 500,000 distinct CDR3 sequences; roughly an eighth of them occurred a single time. The ten largest clones capture more than 4.5% of the sample.

Counting both end residues, the CDR3 totals 12 amino acids. CDR3 DNA only is kept here, 36 bases in frame from base 1. The germline V gene (reference sequence) specifies DFQATT as CDR1 and SNEGSKA as CDR2. V is cut by 3 bases and J by 5 bases, and the space between the germline ends is 10 bases. What was sequenced was blood. The clonotype comes from a young woman with Graves' hyperthyroidism. Here the chain combines TRBV20-1 and TRBJ1-2, and perhaps TRBD1 as D gene, on 6 matching bases. The DNA reads as follows: TGCAGTGCTAGGACAGGCGCATATGGCTACACCCTC. This gives the protein CSARTGAYGYTL.